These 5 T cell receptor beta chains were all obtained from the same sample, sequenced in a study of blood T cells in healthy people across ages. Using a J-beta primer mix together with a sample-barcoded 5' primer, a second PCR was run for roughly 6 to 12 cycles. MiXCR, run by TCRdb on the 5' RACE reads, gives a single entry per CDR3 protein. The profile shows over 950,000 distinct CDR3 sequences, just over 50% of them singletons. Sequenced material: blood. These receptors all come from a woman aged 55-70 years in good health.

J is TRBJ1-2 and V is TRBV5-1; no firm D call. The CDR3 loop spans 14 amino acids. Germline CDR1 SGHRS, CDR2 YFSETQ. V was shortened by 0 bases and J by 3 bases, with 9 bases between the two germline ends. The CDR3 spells CASSLGYGYYGYTF. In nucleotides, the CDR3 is TGCGCCAGCAGCTTGGGTTACGGCTACTATGGCTACACCTTC.

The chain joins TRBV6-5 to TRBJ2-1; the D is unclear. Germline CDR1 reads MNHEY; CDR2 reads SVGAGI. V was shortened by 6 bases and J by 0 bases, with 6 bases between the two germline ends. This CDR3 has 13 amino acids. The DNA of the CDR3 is TGTGCCAGCAGCTCCCTCTCCTACAATGAGCAGTTCTTC. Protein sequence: CASSSLSYNEQFF.

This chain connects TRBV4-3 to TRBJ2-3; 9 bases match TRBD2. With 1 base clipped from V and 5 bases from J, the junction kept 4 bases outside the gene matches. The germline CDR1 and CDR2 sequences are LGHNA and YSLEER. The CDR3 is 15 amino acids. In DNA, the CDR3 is TGCGCCAGCAGCCAAGTGCGGGAGGGGGGAGATACGCAGTATTTT. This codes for CASSQVREGGDTQYF.

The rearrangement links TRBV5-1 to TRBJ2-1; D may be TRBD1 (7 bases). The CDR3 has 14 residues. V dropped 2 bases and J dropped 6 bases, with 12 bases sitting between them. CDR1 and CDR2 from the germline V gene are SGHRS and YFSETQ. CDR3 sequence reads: CASSLVRDSNEQFF. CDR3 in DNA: TGCGCCAGCAGCTTAGTGCGGGACAGCAATGAGCAGTTCTTC.

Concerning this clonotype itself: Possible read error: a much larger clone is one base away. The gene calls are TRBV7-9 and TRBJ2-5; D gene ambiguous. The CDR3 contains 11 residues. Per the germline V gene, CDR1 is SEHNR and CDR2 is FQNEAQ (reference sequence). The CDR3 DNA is TGTACCAGCAGCCCAGAAGAGACCCAGTACTTC. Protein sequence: CTSSPEETQYF. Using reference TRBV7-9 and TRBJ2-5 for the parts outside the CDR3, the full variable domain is DTGVSQNPRHKITKRGQNVTFRCDPISEHNRLYWYRQTLGQGPEFLTYFQNEAQLEKSRLLSDRFSAERPKGSFSTLEIQRTEQGDSAMYLCTSSPEETQYFGPGTRLLVL.